Following are 26 T cell receptor beta chains from one sample sequenced in a study of T cell repertoires in cytomegalovirus infection. These TCRs' antigens remain unknown. TCRdb redid the calling of the reads with MiXCR, one entry per CDR3 protein. This table has about 900,000 distinct CDR3 sequences, roughly 31% appearing once. Specimen: cultured CD8+ T cells from PBMCs, collected from culture after CMV antigen stimulation. These TCRs come from a human donor in good health (CMV status not recorded). Some clones in this sample may be carry-over from other donors' samples.

The gene calls are TRBV10-3 and TRBJ1-3; D gene ambiguous. Trimming pared 7 bases from V and 7 bases from J, leaving 11 bases between. Germline V lookup: CDR1 ENHRY, CDR2 SYGVKD. This CDR3 spans 12 amino acids. The CDR3 spells CAIKSEGNTIYF. CDR3 in DNA: TGTGCCATCAAAAGTGAAGGGAACACCATATATTTT.

This clonotype has just a few counts. The chain has TRBV2 and TRBJ1-1; D is uncertain. Germline values: CDR1 SNHLY, CDR2 FYNNEI. V was clipped by 1 base and J by 10 bases, with 7 bases between them. CDR3 size: 11 residues. Here the CDR3 DNA reads TGTGCCAGCAGTGAAGATAAGGGAGCTTTCTTT. Translated: CASSEDKGAFF.

This clonotype was picked up many times. This chain links TRBV7-8 with TRBJ1-5; unclear D gene. The V gene lost 0 bases and the J gene lost 7 bases, with 7 bases spanning the gap. Germline assignment: CDR1 SGHVS and CDR2 FQNEAQ. The CDR3 length is 13 residues. In nucleotides, the CDR3 is TGTGCCAGCAGCTTAGCGGACCCCCAGCCCCAGCATTTT. This encodes CASSLADPQPQHF.

This clonotype showed up just a few times. The chain uses TRBV7-9 and TRBJ2-7, with D unclear. Germline V gene sequence: CDR1 SEHNR, CDR2 FQNEAQ (reference sequence). V dropped 5 bases and J dropped 1 base, with 9 bases sitting between them. The CDR3 loop spans 13 amino acids. The CDR3 DNA reads as TGTGCCAGCAGCCCGACCCTTTCCTACGAGCAGTACGTC. Translating it yields CASSPTLSYEQYV.

This clonotype was seen many times. J is TRBJ2-1 and V is TRBV7-6; 10 bases align to TRBD2. The CDR3 totals 15 residues. Germline V gene lookup returns CDR1 SGHVS and CDR2 FNYEAQ. Trimming removed 7 bases from V and 1 base from J; junction bases left unmatched: 4. CDR3 region: CASTSSGGSYNEQFF. CDR3 coding DNA: TGTGCCAGCACCTCTAGCGGGGGATCCTACAATGAGCAGTTCTTC. The complete variable domain, with remaining parts taken from reference TRBV7-6 and TRBJ2-1, reads GAGVSQSPRYKVTKRGQDVALRCDPISGHVSLYWYRQALGQGPEFLTYFNYEAQQDKSGLPNDRFSAERPEGSISTLTIQRTEQRDSAMYRCASTSSGGSYNEQFFGPGTRLTVL.

The sample holds many counts of this clonotype. The chain recombines TRBV7-4 with TRBJ1-1; TRBD1 matches 9 bases. J lost 2 bases, V lost 5 bases, and 6 bases had no gene match. Per germline, CDR1 SGHVT and CDR2 SQSDAQ. This CDR3 has 15 residues. The CDR3 sequence: CASSLPGQGNTEAFF. The DNA for the CDR3 is TGTGCCAGCAGCCTACCGGGACAGGGTAACACTGAAGCTTTCTTT.

This clonotype was counted a few times. This chain links TRBV12-3 or TRBV12-4 with TRBJ1-5; D uncertain. Deletions cut 3 bases from V and 4 bases from J, with 25 bases between. The CDR3 contains 19 residues. DNA for the CDR3: TGTGCCAGCAGTTTTAATATTGAGGGCTCCCGTAACTCTAATCAGCCCCAGCATTTT. Its translation is CASSFNIEGSRNSNQPQHF.

Worth noting for this clonotype: A read error may explain this, as a much larger clone is one base away. J is TRBJ2-1 and V is TRBV7-6; D remains unclear. Germline V gives CDR1 SGHVS, CDR2 FNYEAQ. The CDR3 is made up of 15 amino acids. The CDR3 bases are TGTGCCAGCAGCTTAGAGGGCGGAACTACCAATGAGCACTTCTTC. It specifies CASSLEGGTTNEHFF.

The chain links TRBV6-8 to TRBJ1-1; D is unresolved. The CDR3 sequence is 12 residues long. Deletions cut 7 bases from V and 3 bases from J, with 9 bases between. CDR1 is MNHGY, CDR2 SAAAGT, per germline. The CDR3 reads CASTDGYTEAFF. CDR3 nucleotide sequence: TGTGCCAGCACCGACGGGTACACTGAAGCTTTCTTT.

A word on this clonotype: A much larger clone sits a single nucleotide away, making a read error possible. The chain couples TRBV7-9 to TRBJ1-1, with no clear D. There are 17 residues in the CDR3. The germline V and J ends were trimmed by 1 base and 1 base, with 16 bases remaining between them. CDR1 and CDR2 (germline): SEHNR, FQNEAQ (reference sequence). This CDR3 is CASSLVGMGARNTEAFF. The CDR3 nucleotides read TGTGCCAGCAGCTTAGTGGGGATGGGAGCCAGGAACACTGAAGCTTTCTTT. Variable domain in full (rest from reference TRBV7-9 and TRBJ1-1): DTGVSQNPRHKITKRGQNVTFRCDPISEHNRLYWYRQTLGQGPEFLTYFQNEAQLEKSRLLSDRFSAERPKGSFSTLEIQRTEQGDSAMYLCASSLVGMGARNTEAFFGQGTRLTVV.

The J gene is TRBJ1-1, the V gene TRBV28, with 8 bases lining up with TRBD1. The germline V gene has CDR1 MDHEN and CDR2 SYDVKM. The V and J ends lost 6 bases and 6 bases, in that order; junction bases with no gene match: 9. The CDR3 sequence is 14 residues long. Written as DNA, the CDR3 is TGTGCCAGCAGGGCGGACAGGGTCCTTTCTGAAGCTTTCTTT. The encoded protein is CASRADRVLSEAFF.

This clonotype was observed many times. The V gene is TRBV7-2, the J gene TRBJ2-5; 15 bases agree with TRBD2. Germline-derived CDR1 and CDR2 are SGHTA and FQGNSA. V shed 4 bases, J shed 2 bases, and the junction held 5 bases outside the gene matches. The CDR3 runs to 17 residues. The CDR3: CASSSGTSGGLQETQYF. CDR3 in DNA: TGTGCCAGCAGCTCCGGGACTAGCGGGGGGTTACAAGAGACCCAGTACTTC.

This clonotype turned up a few times. CDR3 residues: CASIRSYEQYV. The CDR3 DNA follows: TGTGCCAGCATTCGGTCCTACGAGCAGTACGTC. The J gene is TRBJ2-7, the V gene TRBV2; no clear D gene. The length of the CDR3 is 11 residues. V was trimmed by 7 bases and J by 1 base, leaving 5 bases between them. Germline V lookup: CDR1 SNHLY, CDR2 FYNNEI.

The rearrangement joins TRBV9 to TRBJ1-2; 9 bases fit TRBD1. V lost 3 bases to trimming and J lost 7 bases; unmatched junction nucleotides: 7. This CDR3 has 14 amino acids. Germline CDR1 and CDR2: SGDLS and YYNGEE. The CDR3 protein is CASSGASTGGGYTF. The CDR3 DNA is TGTGCCAGCAGCGGGGCGTCGACAGGGGGTGGCTACACCTTC.

This clonotype appeared many times. The gene calls are TRBV27 and TRBJ1-5; D is ambiguous. Looked up from germline, CDR1 is MNHEY and CDR2 is SMNVEV (reference sequence). CDR3 size: 13 residues. Trimming removed 6 bases from V and 2 bases from J, with 8 bases in between. CDR3 sequence reads: CASSLGRNQPQHF. In DNA form, the CDR3 reads TGTGCCAGCAGCTTAGGCCGCAATCAGCCCCAGCATTTT.

This clonotype was detected many times. The V call is TRBV2, the J call TRBJ2-3; 9 nucleotides align to TRBD2. Germline CDR1 is SNHLY and CDR2 is FYNNEI. The CDR3 runs to 15 residues. The junction had 9 bases not matched to a gene; V was cut back by 8 bases and J by 3 bases. CDR3 sequence (DNA): TGTGCCAGCGGCGCGGGACTAGCTTTGACAGATACGCAGTATTTT. It encodes CASGAGLALTDTQYF.

CDR3 amino acids: CASSYGQHTDTQYF. The CDR3 bases are TGTGCCAGCAGTTACGGGCAGCACACAGATACGCAGTATTTT. This chain uses TRBV6-2 or TRBV6-3 with TRBJ2-3; D is ambiguous. V was pared by 2 bases and J by 2 bases, with 8 bases between. The CDR3 sequence is 14 residues long. Germline V gene sequence: CDR1 MNHEY, CDR2 SVGEGT.

Of note for this clonotype: One end of the junction does not line up with germline, which may come from a read error. V gene TRBV7-3 combines with J gene TRBJ2-1; D unclear. This CDR3 region has 12 residues. Germline V gives CDR1 SGHTA, CDR2 FQGTGA. In DNA, the CDR3 is TGTGTCAGCAGCCTCCCGGACAATGAGCAGTTCTTC. Its translation: CVSSLPDNEQFF. Filled out from reference TRBV7-3 and TRBJ2-1, the complete variable domain reads GAGVSQTPSNKVTEKGKYVELRCDPISGHTALYWYRQSLGQGPEFLIYFQGTGAADDSGLPNDRFFAVRPEGSVSTLKIQRTERGDSAVYLCVSSLPDNEQFFGPGTRLTVL.

This clonotype has more than one count but fewer than ten. The V and J genes are TRBV19 and TRBJ1-4; 8 nucleotides align to TRBD1. V was pared by 6 bases and J by 6 bases, with 6 bases of the junction left unmatched. There are 14 residues in the CDR3. The germline V gene encodes CDR1 LNHDA and CDR2 SQIVND (reference sequence). In nucleotides, the CDR3 is TGTGCCAGTAGGAGGCGGACAGGGCATGAAAAACTGTTTTTT. Translating it yields CASRRRTGHEKLFF.

This clonotype was found once. This chain connects TRBV6-1 to TRBJ1-5; D possibly corresponds to TRBD1 (6 bases). CDR1 is MNHNS and CDR2 is SASEGT in the germline V gene. There are 16 residues in the CDR3. V was shortened by 5 bases and J by 4 bases, with 18 bases between the two germline ends. The chain's CDR3 is CASSSAANRENQPQHF. The CDR3 nucleotides are TGTGCCAGCAGTTCCGCCGCCAACAGGGAGAATCAGCCCCAGCATTTT.

In this sample, this clonotype turned up a few times. The chain combines TRBV5-6 with TRBJ2-6; D is perhaps TRBD1 (5 bases). Germline loops: CDR1 SGHDT, CDR2 YYEEEE. CDR3 length: 18 residues. V lost 1 base and J lost 0, with 14 bases in between. CDR3 nucleotides: TGTGCCAGCAGCTTGCCGTCGGACACCAGCTCTGGGGCCAACGTCCTGACTTTC. This gives the protein CASSLPSDTSSGANVLTF.

V gene TRBV11-2 combines with J gene TRBJ2-1, with 11 positions matching TRBD2. The CDR3 contains 15 residues. J was trimmed by 7 bases and V by 5 bases; bases with no gene match: 7. Germline CDR1 is SGHAT and CDR2 is FQNNGV. As DNA, the CDR3 is TGTGCCAGCAGCATTAGCGGGGGGGCAATGAATGAGCAGTTCTTC. Translating it yields CASSISGGAMNEQFF. The whole variable domain, remainder taken from reference TRBV11-2 and TRBJ2-1, is EAGVAQSPRYKIIEKRQSVAFWCNPISGHATLYWYQQILGQGPKLLIQFQNNGVVDDSQLPKDRFSAERLKGVDSTLKIQPAKLEDSAVYLCASSISGGAMNEQFFGPGTRLTVL.

This clonotype was recorded a few times. The chain couples TRBV7-9 to TRBJ1-4, with D possibly being TRBD1 (5 bases). V was cut by 7 bases and J by 0 bases, with 15 bases left in between. This CDR3 contains 16 residues. CDR1 and CDR2 from the germline V gene are SEHNR and FQNEAQ (reference sequence). CDR3 DNA: TGTGCCAGCACTCTGGGGGGGGGAGCAACTAATGAAAAACTGTTTTTT. Encoded protein: CASTLGGGATNEKLFF.

J is TRBJ2-1 and V is TRBV27; D ambiguous. Between the trimmed V and J ends, which lost 0 bases and 5 bases, there was a span of 5 bases. The V gene's germline CDR1 is MNHEY and CDR2 SMNVEV (reference sequence). This CDR3 is 13 amino acids long. CDR3 protein: CASSLSVHNEQFF. Here the CDR3 DNA reads TGTGCCAGCAGTTTATCGGTTCACAATGAGCAGTTCTTC.

This clonotype was seen many times. This rearrangement joins TRBV7-8 to TRBJ2-7, with TRBD1 matching 8 bases. Germline-derived CDR1 and CDR2 are SGHVS and FQNEAQ. The CDR3 contains 14 residues. With 3 bases clipped from V and 2 bases from J, the junction kept 3 bases outside the gene matches. The CDR3 is CASSFRQGPYEQYF. CDR3 DNA sequence: TGTGCCAGCAGCTTCAGACAGGGGCCCTACGAGCAGTACTTC. The full variable domain, with the rest looked up from reference TRBV7-8 and TRBJ2-7, is GAGVSQSPRYKVAKRGQDVALRCDPISGHVSLFWYQQALGQGPEFLTYFQNEAQLDKSGLPSDRFFAERPEGSVSTLKIQRTQQEDSAVYLCASSFRQGPYEQYFGPGTRLTVT.

This clonotype was seen ten or more times. The genes are TRBV27 and TRBJ2-7; D is perhaps TRBD1 (5 bases). CDR1 is MNHEY and CDR2 is SMNVEV in the germline V gene (reference sequence). This CDR3 region has 13 residues. Trimming cost V 5 bases and J 1 base, with 9 bases left between them. The CDR3 sequence: CASSPGISYEQYV. The CDR3 nucleotides read TGTGCCAGCAGTCCAGGGATTTCCTACGAGCAGTACGTC.